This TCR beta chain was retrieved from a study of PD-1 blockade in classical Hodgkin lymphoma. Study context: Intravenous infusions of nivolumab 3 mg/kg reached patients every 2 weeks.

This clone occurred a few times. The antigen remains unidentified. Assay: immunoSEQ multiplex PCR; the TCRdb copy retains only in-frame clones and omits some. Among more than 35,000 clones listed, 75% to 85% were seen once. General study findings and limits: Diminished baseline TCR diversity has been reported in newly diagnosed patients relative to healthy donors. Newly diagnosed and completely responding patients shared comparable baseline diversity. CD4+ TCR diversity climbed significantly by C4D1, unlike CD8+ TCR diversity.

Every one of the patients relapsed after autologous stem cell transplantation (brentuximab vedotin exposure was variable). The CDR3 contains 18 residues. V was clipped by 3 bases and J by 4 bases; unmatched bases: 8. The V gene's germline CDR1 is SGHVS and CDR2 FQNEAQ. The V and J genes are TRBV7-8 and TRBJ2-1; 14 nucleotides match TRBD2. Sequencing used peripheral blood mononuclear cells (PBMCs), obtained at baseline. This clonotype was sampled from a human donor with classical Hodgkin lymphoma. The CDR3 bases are TGTGCCAGCAGCTTGAGACTAGCGGGAGGGGGGGCGTACAATGAGCAGTTCTTC. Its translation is CASSLRLAGGGAYNEQFF. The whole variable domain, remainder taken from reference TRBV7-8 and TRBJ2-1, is GAGVSQSPRYKVAKRGQDVALRCDPISGHVSLFWYQQALGQGPEFLTYFQNEAQLDKSGLPSDRFFAERPEGSVSTLKIQRTQQEDSAVYLCASSLRLAGGGAYNEQFFGPGTRLTVL.